The 5 T cell receptor beta chains presented below share a single source sample, sequenced in a study of blood T cell repertoires in COVID-19. Assay used: immunoSEQ multiplex PCR; TCRdb lists only in-frame clones, some missing. The data hold 55,000 to 90,000 clones, with around nine tenths observed a single time. Sequenced material: peripheral blood. The receptor set was obtained from a human donor in a cohort sampled during active COVID-19.

The V call is TRBV5-6, the J call TRBJ2-1, with 11 bases identical to TRBD2. The CDR3 length is 18 residues. Trimming at V came to 4 bases and at J to 0 bases, leaving 9 bases not matched to a gene. From germline, CDR1 is SGHDT and CDR2 YYEEEE. CDR3 region: CASSHTSGSSRSYNEQFF. The CDR3 DNA reads as TGTGCCAGCAGCCACACTAGCGGGAGCTCCCGCTCCTACAATGAGCAGTTCTTC.

The chain employs TRBV21-1 and TRBJ2-7; TRBD1, as called in the table, went unchecked against the DNA. TRBV21-1 is a recognized pseudogene. This CDR3 comprises 11 residues. This chain's CDR3 is CASRGENEQYV. CDR3 bases: TGTGCCAGCAGGGGCGAAAACGAGCAGTACGTC.

CDR3 residues: CASSATGDTGELFF. As DNA, the CDR3 is TGTGCCAGCAGCGCAACAGGGGACACCGGGGAGCTGTTTTTT. The chain links TRBV9 to TRBJ2-2, with TRBD1 matching 7 bases. Germline V gene lookup returns CDR1 SGDLS and CDR2 YYNGEE. V trimming: 3 bases; J trimming: 3 bases; junction bases outside the gene matches: 2. This CDR3 has 14 amino acids. Variable domain in full (rest from reference TRBV9 and TRBJ2-2): DSGVTQTPKHLITATGQRVTLRCSPRSGDLSVYWYQQSLDQGLQFLIQYYNGEERAKGNILERFSAQQFPDLHSELNLSSLELGDSALYFCASSATGDTGELFFGEGSRLTVL.

The rearrangement joins TRBV11-2 to TRBJ2-5, with 12 bases aligning to TRBD2. Germline V gives CDR1 SGHAT, CDR2 FQNNGV. V lost 10 bases, J lost 2 bases, and 5 bases stayed unmatched. CDR3 length: 14 residues. The CDR3 protein is CATSLAGGQETQYF. CDR3 nucleotides: TGTGCCACATCACTAGCGGGAGGTCAAGAGACCCAGTACTTC.

This chain uses TRBV21-1 with TRBJ2-3; TRBD2, the D gene given by the table, was not confirmed from the DNA. TRBV21-1 is assigned pseudogene status. This CDR3 is built from 15 residues. CDR3 sequence: CASTKSGRAIGTQYF. For the CDR3, the DNA is TGTGCCAGCACCAAGAGCGGGAGGGCCATCGGTACGCAGTATTTT.